The table lists the clone carrying this TCR beta chain with a count of one. Antigen: not known. The germline V gene encodes CDR1 MNHEY and CDR2 SVGAGI. The CDR3 runs 13 residues. Trimming took 6 bases from V and 8 from J; bases not matched to a gene: 6. The data were obtained in a study of T cell repertoires in ileal Crohn's disease. Study-level information: About half received postoperative treatment, around twelve with thiopurines and roughly 20 anti-TNF.

Broader study findings: Mucosal expansions were suggested to be mainly CD8 T cells. Active smokers at surgery had more clonal expansions than non-smokers.

The table came from immunoSEQ multiplex PCR; TCRdb's copy has only in-frame clones and leaves some out. The table includes about 3,800 clones, roughly 80% detected once. Sequenced sample: ileal tissue. The origin of this receptor is an adult with Crohn's disease. The chain combines TRBV6-5 with TRBJ1-4; TRBD1 agrees at 7 bases. CDR3 coding DNA: TGTGCCAGCAGCGACAGGGTGGGGGAAAAACTGTTTTTT. Translation: CASSDRVGEKLFF.